This T cell receptor beta chain emerged from a study of technical replicates of blood from a handful of donors. Germline lookup yields CDR1 MDHEN and CDR2 SYDVKM. The V and J ends lost 5 bases and 1 base respectively, with 5 bases between them. The CDR3 is made up of 12 amino acids. The table came from immunoSEQ multiplex PCR; TCRdb's copy has only in-frame clones and leaves some out. The table records some 58,000 clones, approximately 94% of them present only once. Sequenced: T cells isolated from PBMCs. The chain links TRBV28 to TRBJ1-1; D not certain. This TCR was recovered from a human donor in good health. CDR3 in amino acids: CASSPGNTEAFF. The CDR3 coding sequence is TGTGCCAGCAGTCCCGGGAACACTGAAGCTTTCTTT.